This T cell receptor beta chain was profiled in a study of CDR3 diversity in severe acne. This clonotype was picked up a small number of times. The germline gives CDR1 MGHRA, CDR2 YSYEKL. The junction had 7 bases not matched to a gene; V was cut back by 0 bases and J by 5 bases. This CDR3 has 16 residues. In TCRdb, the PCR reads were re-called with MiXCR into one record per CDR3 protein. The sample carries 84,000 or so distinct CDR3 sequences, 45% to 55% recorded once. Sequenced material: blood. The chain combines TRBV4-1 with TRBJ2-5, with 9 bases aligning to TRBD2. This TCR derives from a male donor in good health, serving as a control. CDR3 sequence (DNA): TGCGCCAGCAGCCAAGATCGGGCTAGCGGGATGGAGACCCAGTACTTC. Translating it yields CASSQDRASGMETQYF.